This T cell receptor (beta chain) was found in a study of shared clonotypes between healthy human individuals. Study-wide points: Of the naive CD4 clonotypes, around 4.8% were shared across a handful of donors. Sequencing of the sorted subsets was shown by rarefaction to be incomplete despite large depth.

Per the germline V gene, CDR1 is PRHDT and CDR2 is FYEKMQ (reference sequence). The CDR3 runs 13 residues. Trimming stripped 3 bases from V and 3 bases from J, with 8 bases between. TCRdb's copy holds only in-frame clones and misses some; the assay was immunoSEQ multiplex PCR. The table records roughly 2.4 million clones, 90% to 97% of them present only once. For this clone: Antigen: not known.

The TCR was taken from a man aged 18 to 29 in good health. The V gene is TRBV13, the J gene TRBJ2-5; D perhaps matches TRBD1 (5 bases). Sequencing was carried out using naive CD4+ T cells sorted from blood. The subset is: CD45RA+ positively selected. The CDR3 bases are TGTGCCAGCAGCTTGAGCAGGGAAGAGACCCAGTACTTC. Translated, it gives CASSLSREETQYF.